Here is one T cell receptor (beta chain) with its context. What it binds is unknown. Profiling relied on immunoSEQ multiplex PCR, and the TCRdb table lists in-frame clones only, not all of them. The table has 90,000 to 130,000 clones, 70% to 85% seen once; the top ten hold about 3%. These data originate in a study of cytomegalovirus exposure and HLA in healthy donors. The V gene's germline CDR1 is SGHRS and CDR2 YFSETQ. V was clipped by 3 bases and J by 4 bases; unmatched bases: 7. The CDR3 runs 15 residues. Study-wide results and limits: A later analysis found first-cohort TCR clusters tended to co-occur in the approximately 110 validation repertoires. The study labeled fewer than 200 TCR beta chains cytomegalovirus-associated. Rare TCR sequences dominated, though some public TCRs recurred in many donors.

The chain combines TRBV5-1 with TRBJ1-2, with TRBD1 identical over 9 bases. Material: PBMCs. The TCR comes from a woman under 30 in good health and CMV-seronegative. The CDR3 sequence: CASSSGTGPFYGYTF. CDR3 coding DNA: TGCGCCAGCAGCTCCGGGACAGGGCCGTTCTATGGCTACACCTTC.